The next 9 T cell receptor beta chains were all read from a single sample in a study (dated by TCRdb to 2016 to 2018). Libraries were constructed by 5' RACE. Sequencing took place on an Illumina HiSeq 2000. The raw public reads went through TCRdb reprocessing: fastp at Q25, MiXCR clone calling, in-frame beta chains kept. Entries that share a CDR3 protein sequence are merged under the most common genes and DNA. For this sample there are about 1,300 distinct CDR3 sequences; about 7.8% appear just once. Clones ranked in the top ten supply about an eighth of the sample. The sample comprised central memory T cells from blood PBMCs. Sample cell subset or site, as interpreted from the label and publication: central memory CD4+ T cells. These receptor sequences come from a male donor with HIV.

Sample share makes this clonotype large (0.1 to 1%). The genes are TRBV10-3 and TRBJ1-1, with no clear D. V lost 5 bases to trimming and J lost 0 bases, with 4 bases between them. There are 12 residues in the CDR3. Germline V CDR1 and CDR2: ENHRY, SYGVKD. The CDR3 DNA follows: TGTGCCATCAGTAATCTGAACACTGAAGCTTTCTTT. Its protein product is CAISNLNTEAFF.

This clonotype is judged medium-sized. This chain joins TRBV30 and TRBJ1-5; D perhaps matches TRBD1 (6 bases). CDR1 and CDR2 from the germline V gene are GTSNPN and SVGIG (reference sequence). V lost 3 bases, J lost 0 bases, and 12 bases lay in between. CDR3 size: 15 residues. DNA of the CDR3: TGTGCCTGGAGCAGGGGACTTCTTAGCAATCAGCCCCAGCATTTT. Translating it yields CAWSRGLLSNQPQHF.

This clonotype rates as medium-sized (0.01 to 0.1%). The junction shows a germline mismatch at one end, possibly a read error. The V gene is TRBV6-1, the J gene TRBJ2-2; D not certain. The CDR3 consists of 14 residues. The germline V gene encodes CDR1 MNHNS and CDR2 SASEGT. The CDR3 here is CASSEGYFAGELFF. CDR3 nucleotides: TGTGCCAGCAGCGAAGGGTATTTCGCCGGGGAGCTGTTTTTT.

The gene calls are TRBV20-1 and TRBJ1-1; D gene ambiguous. Germline V gene sequence: CDR1 DFQATT, CDR2 SNEGSKA (reference sequence). V lost 0 bases and J 0 bases, leaving 8 bases between the germline ends. The CDR3 extends over 14 amino acids. The CDR3 region has the DNA TGCAGTGCTAGAGATGAAGGGATGAACACTGAAGCTTTCTTT. Translating it yields CSARDEGMNTEAFF.

This rearrangement joins TRBV24-1 to TRBJ1-2; TRBD1 might be the D (6 bases). Between the trimmed V and J ends, which lost 4 bases and 7 bases, there was a span of 12 bases. Germline CDR1 reads KGHDR; CDR2 reads SFDVKD. The CDR3 is 13 amino acids. The CDR3 sequence is CATSESGVAGYTF. Written as DNA, the CDR3 is TGTGCCACCAGTGAGTCAGGGGTTGCTGGCTACACCTTC.

In regard to this clonotype: A much larger clone lies one base from this, so it may be a read error. This chain joins TRBV6-5 and TRBJ1-2; D is possibly TRBD1 (6 bases). V was shortened by 0 bases and J by 8 bases, with 13 bases between the two germline ends. The CDR3 has 14 residues. Germline V gene data show CDR1 as MNHEY and CDR2 as SVGAGI. CDR3: CASSYSGGIGGYTF. CDR3 DNA: TGTGCCAGCAGTTACTCGGGGGGCATCGGGGGCTACACCTTC.

This clonotype rates as medium-sized. V gene TRBV30 combines with J gene TRBJ2-2, with TRBD1 matching 12 bases. This CDR3 spans 16 amino acids. After removal of 4 bases from V and 3 bases from J, the junction contained 6 bases not matched to a gene. Germline V lookup: CDR1 GTSNPN, CDR2 SVGIG (reference sequence). CDR3 loop: CAWTGQGALYTGELFF. CDR3 nucleotides: TGTGCCTGGACGGGACAGGGGGCGTTGTACACCGGGGAGCTGTTTTTT.

This clonotype has a handful of counts. This chain joins TRBV12-3 or TRBV12-4 and TRBJ1-5; D possibly corresponds to TRBD1 (6 bases). V was pared by 5 bases and J by 0 bases, with 11 bases between. The CDR3 has 15 amino acids. The CDR3 bases are TGTGCCAGCAGTCCGCAGGGGAATAGCAATCAGCCCCAGCATTTT. Translated, it gives CASSPQGNSNQPQHF.

The chain has TRBV27 and TRBJ1-2; D is possibly TRBD1 (5 bases). The ends were cut back, 5 bases at V and 4 bases at J, with 11 bases in the middle. Germline lookup yields CDR1 MNHEY and CDR2 SMNVEV (reference sequence). The CDR3 consists of 13 residues. The CDR3 is CASSATDRYGYTF. The CDR3 DNA reads TGTGCCAGCAGTGCGACAGACCGCTATGGCTACACCTTC.